This T cell receptor (beta chain) was identified during a study of cytomegalovirus exposure and HLA in healthy donors (dated by TCRdb to the late 2010s). Turning to the overall study: In an earlier analysis of under 600 of the donors, under 300 Gb of sequence data and 90 million to 130 million unique TCR beta sequences from about 190 million T cells were reported. The T cell repertoires of 666 subjects were profiled by immunosequencing and related to cytomegalovirus serostatus. A later analysis re-analyzed previously published TCR beta repertoires from 660 or so donors and added high-resolution HLA genotyping to study TCR occurrence patterns. Every repertoire in the discovery cohort had been generated on one and the same sequencing platform. Of the 300 to 500 genotyped donors, over 80% were placed in the genetic ancestry cluster associated with self-reported Caucasian donors. Rather than using new phenotypic data, the later analysis identified candidate immune exposures from TCR beta sequences and from how often those sequences occurred across donors. Alongside the repertoire data, information on donor age, sex, ethnicity and CMV serostatus was compiled. An early release covering about 600 HLA-typed donors comprised 250 to 350 gigabases of sequencing data and about 90 million unique TCR sequences. Typing coverage differed by locus: A, B, C, DRB1 and DQB1 were typed in roughly 620-630 donors, DQA1 in approximately 520, DPA1 in 600 to 610, and DPB1 in 472. Besides the first cohort of more than 650 subjects, a separate validation cohort made up of 120 different subjects was used. Class I and class II HLA loci were covered by the typing at four-digit resolution. Across approximately 400 genotyped donors of the cohort, an average of about 240,000 unique TCR beta nucleotide sequences per donor were sequenced, and approximately 17% of those sequences were non-productive. To decide whether each TCR beta V gene segment behaved as functional or pseudogenic, an earlier analysis of 587 of the donors relied on high-throughput TCR beta sequencing. In a later genetic analysis, genome-wide SNP genotypes for about 55% of the roughly 700 donors were used, and that subset was treated as a discovery cohort. The aim of the study was to test whether cataloging public T cell receptors could identify signatures of past pathogen exposure. High-throughput TCR immunosequencing, statistical association of individual TCRs with disease status, and machine learning were combined to predict cytomegalovirus infection status. Because of strong linkage in the cohort, roughly five DR-DQ haplotypes were treated as single units for association and clustering. The investigation overall reported the following: In a later analysis, HLA-associated TCR beta chains were found to be more clonally expanded and to have lower generation probabilities than equally common non-associated chains. This cohort had only TCR beta chains sequenced, and the lack of alpha or paired-chain data limited which features could be detected. Linkage disequilibrium might explain the correlated functional status among segregating V segments, but an unknown experimental factor could not be ruled out. The study listed 150 to 200 TCR beta chains as associated with cytomegalovirus. According to a later analysis, most CMV-associated TCR beta chains appeared to be HLA-restricted, and the HLA associations seemed to be driven largely by CMV exposure. Most TCR sequences were observed very rarely across donors, whereas some public TCRs were present in many individuals. A later analysis associated 17,000 or so TCR beta sequences with specific HLA alleles at a false discovery rate of 0.05. It was suggested by the authors that the approach could potentially be generalized to other disease states and immunological phenotypes. A later analysis reported that several top co-occurrence clusters appeared linked to parvovirus B19, influenza, CMV and Epstein-Barr virus. Three of the identified cytomegalovirus-associated TCR beta chains were confirmed in vitro to be specific for cytomegalovirus antigens. Because counts were too low, about 18 rarely observed V segments, including chromosome 9 orphons, were excluded from the earlier analysis of 500 to 700 of the donors. In a later genetic analysis, a missense DCLRE1C variant was associated with V-gene and J-gene trimming of TCR beta chains, and the association was replicated in an independent cohort. Broadly in line with IMGT annotations, most TCR beta V segments showed up in productive rearrangements about 90% or about 30% of the time in an earlier analysis of some 590 of the donors. Sequencing depth was assumed to be roughly uniform across donors in the presence/absence analyses, though that assumption may not hold. In a later genetic analysis, fewer N-insertions in productive TCRs were reported among donors in an Asian-associated ancestry cluster than the roughly 700-donor mean. According to a later analysis, TCR association rates differed among HLA loci, with DRB1 alleles showing the most associated TCRs and HLA-C alleles showing the fewest. Strong co-occurrence of HLA alleles, especially DR and DQ, made assigning TCR associations to individual alleles difficult. The classifier was reported to diagnose cytomegalovirus status with high specificity and sensitivity in both the original cohort and the validation cohort. The sequencing pipeline was judged likely to have produced a cluster of highly shared sequence variants as a technical artifact. Immune exposure information for the cohort was limited to CMV serostatus. A further reported finding was that TCR beta sequences accurately predicted the HLA-A and HLA-B alleles for most subjects in the first cohort. Because HLA typing was missing for some donors at each locus, association tests included only the typed subset.

Library method: the immunoSEQ multiplex PCR assay. The multiplex PCR relied on a mix of 60 forward primers for TCR Vbeta segments and 13 reverse primers for TCR Jbeta segments. The CDR3 region of rearranged TCR beta genes was amplified from genomic DNA by a multiplex PCR assay. On the Illumina HiSeq System, the amplified TCR beta libraries were sequenced as 87-base-pair reads. For the original study's pipeline: In a later analysis, tens of millions of unique TCR beta chains were counted across the roughly 610 repertoires, and around 10 million of these chains were shared by at least two donors. Raw reads were error-corrected and collapsed into unique sequences with a nearest-neighbor algorithm that merged closely related sequences to remove PCR and sequencing errors. CDR3 sequences were aligned to IMGT reference sequences to assign V, D and J gene segments. For a sequence to be retained, at least a six-nucleotide match to both a V gene segment and a J gene segment was required. Rearrangements were called productive when the CDR3 lacked stop codons and stayed in frame with V and J; all others were non-productive. CDR3 was defined by IMGT convention, running from the second conserved V-encoded cysteine to the conserved J-encoded phenylalanine. In an earlier analysis of 550 to 650 of the donors, sequences lacking an unambiguous match to a single V gene segment were excluded. An earlier analysis of just under 600 of the donors called V segments functional above 56.7% productive rearrangements and segregating when the between-donor standard deviation exceeded 5%. A statistical classification framework was developed to diagnose cytomegalovirus status using the catalog of TCR beta chain sequences. A later analysis assigned V and J genes by comparing TCR nucleotide sequences with IMGT/GENE-DB human TR gene sequences. Using the TCRdist pipeline, a later analysis assigned CDR3 sequences along with most-parsimonious VDJ recombination scenarios. A later analysis defined each TCR beta chain by its CDR3 amino acid sequence plus V-gene family, and excluded reads lacking a unique V-gene family. In a later analysis, nearly 600 highly shared, low-generation-probability nucleotide sequences were removed to address suspected cross-contamination and a sequencing artifact. For each public chain, a later analysis derived a clonal expansion index from normalized ranks of inferred template counts within each repertoire. In a later analysis, generation probabilities were computed with a VDJ recombination model fitted to out-of-frame rearrangements, and the resulting probabilities were checked against IGoR. Hypergeometric tests were used in a later analysis to score TCR-TCR, TCR-HLA and TCR-CMV co-occurrence, with a repertoire-size bias correction applied to the TCR pairs. False discovery rates were estimated in a later analysis by permuting HLA or CMV assignments 20 times. In a later analysis, co-occurring TCRs were grouped with DBSCAN, and TCRdist sequence similarity was added when clustering was performed within HLA-allele-positive subsets. Co-occurrence clustering excluded repertoires with fewer than 30,000 or more than 120,000 public chains, plus five with anomalous nucleotide sharing. TCRdb carries this immuneACCESS record with in-frame sequences only. Its versions omit some clonotypes, under half of them owing to an unresolved V gene in the studies checked, with the rest unexplained. V, J and clone size are taken as reported in that table, and D and trimming were inferred from the DNA itself. The table for this sample lists about 130,000 clones; 70% to 85% of them were counted only once. Approximately 1.2% of the sample is in the top ten clones.

The cohort was made up of 666 healthy bone marrow donors. At the time of sampling, every cohort member was nominally healthy, though immune exposures that went unrecorded were likely present. The donor was CMV seronegative and was included in the group of a few hundred seronegative cohort members. Every donor gave a peripheral blood sample, and the peripheral blood mononuclear cells from that sample were used for TCR beta sequencing. The Qiagen DNeasy Blood Extraction Kit was used to extract genomic DNA from the blood cell samples. In the case of this clone: Which antigen it targets is not known. Per-nucleotide qualities are absent, and no much larger clonotype sits a single base away.

This receptor was identified in a boy between 10 and 17 years old in good health and CMV-seronegative. Sequencing was carried out using PBMCs.

CDR3 sequence: CAWSQREATYNEQFF. The nucleotide sequence is given as TGTGCCTGGAGTCAGCGGGAGGCAACCTACAATGAGCAGTTCTTC. Recombination linked TRBV30 to TRBJ2-1, and 9 junction bases match TRBD2. According to the germline V gene (reference sequence), CDR1 reads GTSNPN and CDR2 reads SVGIG. V has 2 bases trimmed and J has 2 bases trimmed; junction bases matching no gene number 4. The CDR3 holds 15 amino acids from the cysteine to the phenylalanine. The CDR3 DNA has 45 bases and is translated from base 1.